This T cell receptor beta chain appears in the sequencing data of a study of CD8 T cells in Susac syndrome. Trimming removed 4 bases from V and 10 bases from J; junction bases left unmatched: 7. The CDR3 loop spans 13 amino acids. In germline, CDR1 is SGHRS, CDR2 YFSETQ. It was with random hexamers that 0.5 to 1 ug RNA was reverse transcribed. TCRdb recomputed calls from the immunoSEQ multiplex PCR reads with MiXCR, one row per CDR3 protein. The profile shows some 300,000 distinct CDR3 sequences, roughly 85% of them singletons. Sequencing was performed on CD8+ T cells from PBMCs. J is TRBJ2-1 and V is TRBV5-1; 8 positions agree with TRBD1. The source is a human donor with multiple sclerosis. As DNA, the CDR3 is TGCGCCAGCAGCCCCGGACAGGGACGGGAGCAGTTCTTC. This translates into CASSPGQGREQFF.